A selection of T cell receptor beta chains follows, all from one sample in a study of ipilimumab plus nivolumab after autologous stem cell transplantation. TCRdb's table, derived via immunoSEQ multiplex PCR, lists solely in-frame clones and lacks some. The repertoire holds around 9,300 clones, with more than 60% as singletons. Sequenced here: PBMCs, sampled in a trial of ipilimumab plus nivolumab as post-transplant consolidation. The source of these receptors is a female donor with multiple myeloma. The CDR3 runs from the conserved cysteine through the conserved F or W. The D gene is left open where the match is weak. Clone size, where shown, is once, few, many, or a class for clones that have expanded.

j_call,v_call,clone_size,d_call,cdr3_aa,cdr3_nt
TRBJ2-7,TRBV2,-,-,CASSPGTLGYEQYF,TGTGCCAGCAGCCCAGGGACCCTAGGCTACGAGCAGTACTTC
TRBJ1-2,TRBV6-6,-,-,CATKLEGVYYGYTF,TGTGCCACCAAGCTTGAGGGGGTGTACTATGGCTACACCTTC
TRBJ2-3,TRBV29-1,-,TRBD2,CSVDMGAGGAQYF,TGCAGCGTCGATATGGGGGCCGGGGGGGCGCAGTATTTT
TRBJ2-3,TRBV10-1,-,TRBD2,CASSERGLAGDTQYF,TGCGCCAGCAGTGAGAGGGGACTAGCGGGAGACACGCAGTATTTT
TRBJ2-7,TRBV2,large,-,CASSELSYEQYF,TGTGCCAGCAGTGAACTGAGTTACGAGCAGTACTTC
TRBJ2-5,TRBV9,-,-,CASSEGPFGYQETQYF,TGTGCCAGCAGCGAGGGCCCCTTCGGTTACCAAGAGACCCAGTACTTC
TRBJ2-1,TRBV14,-,TRBD2,CASSHYREGLGNEQFF,TGTGCCAGCAGCCATTACCGGGAGGGCCTGGGGAATGAGCAGTTCTTC
TRBJ1-1,TRBV30,-,TRBD1,CAWDRGLDDTEAFF,TGTGCCTGGGACAGGGGCCTGGACGACACTGAAGCTTTCTTT
TRBJ2-7,TRBV10-3,few,-,CAISEGWHEQYF,TGTGCCATCAGTGAGGGCTGGCATGAGCAGTACTTC
TRBJ2-1,TRBV4-1,-,-,CASSPSGAEQFF,TGCGCCAGCAGCCCCTCCGGCGCTGAGCAGTTCTTC
TRBJ2-7,TRBV5-1,few,-,CASAQGPGDYEQYF,TGCGCCAGCGCCCAGGGTCCAGGGGACTACGAGCAGTACTTC
TRBJ2-7,TRBV6-5,few,TRBD1,CASSYGTASYEQYF,TGTGCCAGCAGTTACGGGACAGCCTCCTACGAGCAGTACTTC
TRBJ1-1,TRBV29-1,few,TRBD1,CSGIARGSAEAFF,TGCAGCGGGATTGCCAGGGGGTCGGCTGAAGCTTTCTTT
TRBJ1-4,TRBV19,-,-,CASSSGAGLPEKLFF,TGTGCCAGTAGTTCAGGAGCAGGGTTACCTGAAAAACTGTTTTTT
TRBJ2-4,TRBV25-1,-,-,CASSENGRVGIQYF,TGTGCCAGCAGTGAAAACGGACGGGTCGGCATTCAGTACTTC
TRBJ2-7,TRBV30,-,TRBD1,CAWSVPGGYEQYF,TGTGCCTGGAGTGTACCAGGGGGCTACGAGCAGTACTTC
TRBJ2-1,TRBV10-2,-,-,CASTEVPYNEQFF,TGCGCCAGCACCGAGGTTCCCTACAATGAGCAGTTCTTC
TRBJ1-1,TRBV10-2,-,-,CASSENRDSGGTEAFF,TGCGCCAGCAGTGAGAACCGGGACTCCGGCGGGACTGAAGCTTTCTTT
TRBJ2-7,TRBV5-3,once,-,CASSLNAGYEQYF,TGTGCCAGCAGCTTGAACGCTGGCTACGAGCAGTACTTC
TRBJ2-7,TRBV5-1,-,TRBD1,CASIGTDSYEQYF,TGCGCCAGCATCGGGACAGACTCCTACGAGCAGTACTTC
TRBJ1-2,TRBV28,-,-,CASSFGRSYGYTF,TGTGCCAGCAGTTTTGGACGGAGCTATGGCTACACCTTC
TRBJ2-4,TRBV20-1,-,TRBD2,CSDVVAGVLYF,TGCAGCGACGTGGTAGCGGGAGTTTTGTACTTC
TRBJ2-7,TRBV20-1,-,-,CSSSRYEQYF,TGCAGTTCCAGTCGATACGAGCAGTACTTC
TRBJ2-7,TRBV18,-,TRBD1,CASSSGQGAYEQYF,TGTGCCAGCTCGTCGGGACAGGGGGCCTACGAGCAGTACTTC
TRBJ2-3,TRBV4-1,-,TRBD2,CASSPGSSGSFSDTQYF,TGCGCCAGCAGCCCCGGTTCTAGCGGGAGCTTCTCAGATACGCAGTATTTT
TRBJ1-2,TRBV7-8,medium-sized,-,CASSPSGPLLHTF,TGTGCCAGCAGCCCCAGCGGGCCCCTATTACACACCTTC
TRBJ2-1,TRBV2,-,-,CASLQGSYNEQFF,TGTGCCAGCCTCCAGGGCTCCTACAATGAGCAGTTCTTC
TRBJ2-7,TRBV7-9,-,-,CASSLASENEQYF,TGTGCCAGCAGCTTGGCCTCGGAAAACGAGCAGTACTTC
TRBJ2-7,TRBV6-1,few,-,CASSQDRFPYEQYF,TGTGCCAGCAGTCAGGACCGCTTTCCCTACGAGCAGTACTTC
TRBJ1-2,TRBV19,few,TRBD1,CASRRDRESYGYTF,TGTGCCAGTCGCAGGGACAGGGAAAGCTATGGCTACACCTTC
TRBJ2-3,TRBV19,-,TRBD2,CASSIAGGQDTQYF,TGTGCCAGTTCTATAGCGGGAGGCCAAGATACGCAGTATTTT
TRBJ2-7,TRBV28,once,-,CASSLEGGVDEQYF,TGTGCCAGCAGTTTAGAGGGCGGGGTCGACGAGCAGTACTTC
TRBJ2-7,TRBV4-2,few,-,CASSQWTLRYEQYF,TGTGCCAGCAGCCAATGGACCCTACGTTACGAGCAGTACTTC
TRBJ2-1,TRBV7-9,-,TRBD1,CASSLTTGDNEQFF,TGTGCCAGCAGCTTAACTACAGGGGACAATGAGCAGTTCTTC
TRBJ2-5,TRBV6-6,-,-,CASSPLTGGKTQYF,TGTGCCAGCAGTCCACTGACAGGTGGGAAGACCCAGTACTTC
TRBJ2-6,TRBV7-2,-,-,CASSLSTGRSGANVLTF,TGTGCCAGCAGCTTATCGACGGGACGCTCTGGGGCCAACGTCCTGACTTTC
TRBJ2-1,TRBV9,once,TRBD2,CASSVATSGGEQFF,TGTGCCAGCAGCGTAGCTACTAGCGGGGGTGAGCAGTTCTTC
TRBJ2-1,TRBV15,-,TRBD2,CATSRRTSGTYNEQFF,TGTGCCACCAGCCGCAGGACTAGCGGGACATACAATGAGCAGTTCTTC
TRBJ2-7,TRBV7-2,large,-,CASSLGWGAEQYF,TGTGCCAGCAGCCTAGGGTGGGGTGCTGAGCAGTACTTC
TRBJ2-1,TRBV28,-,-,CASRGTIYRNEQFF,TGTGCCAGCAGGGGGACGATCTACCGCAATGAGCAGTTCTTC
TRBJ1-5,TRBV11-2,-,-,CASSVSSNQPQHF,TGTGCCAGCAGCGTGAGTAGCAATCAGCCCCAGCATTTT
TRBJ2-7,TRBV9,-,-,CASSPTVGLYEQYF,TGTGCCAGCAGCCCGACCGTAGGCCTCTACGAGCAGTACTTC
TRBJ2-7,TRBV7-2,few,TRBD2,CASSLGLAGGAYEQYF,TGTGCCAGCAGCTTAGGTCTAGCGGGAGGGGCCTACGAGCAGTACTTC